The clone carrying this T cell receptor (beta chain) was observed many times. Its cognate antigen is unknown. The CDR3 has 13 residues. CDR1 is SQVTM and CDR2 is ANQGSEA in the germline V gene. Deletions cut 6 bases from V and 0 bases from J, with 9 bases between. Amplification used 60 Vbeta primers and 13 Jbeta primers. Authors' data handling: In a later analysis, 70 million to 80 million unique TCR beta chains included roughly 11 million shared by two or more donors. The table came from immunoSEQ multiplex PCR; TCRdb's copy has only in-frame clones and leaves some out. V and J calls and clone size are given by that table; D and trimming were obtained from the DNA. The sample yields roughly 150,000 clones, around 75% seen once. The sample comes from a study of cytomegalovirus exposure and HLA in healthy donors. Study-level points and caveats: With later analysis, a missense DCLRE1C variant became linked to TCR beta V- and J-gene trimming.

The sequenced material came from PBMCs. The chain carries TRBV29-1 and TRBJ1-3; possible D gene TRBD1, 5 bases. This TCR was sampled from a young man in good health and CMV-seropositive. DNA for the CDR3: TGCAGCGTCCAGGGTTTCTCTGGAAACACCATATATTTT. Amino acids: CSVQGFSGNTIYF.